The 22 T cell receptor beta chains listed next were all sequenced from one sample in a study of blood T cell repertoires in COVID-19. The table came from immunoSEQ multiplex PCR; TCRdb's copy has only in-frame clones and leaves some out. The sample lists about 69,000 clones; approximately 85% were seen once. The sequenced sample consisted of peripheral blood. The receptors here all came from a man older than 75 with acute or convalescent COVID-19.

The rearrangement links TRBV4-1 to TRBJ1-2; D gene uncertain. V was pared by 0 bases and J by 3 bases, with 5 bases between. Germline V lookup: CDR1 MGHRA, CDR2 YSYEKL. The CDR3 extends over 13 amino acids. The CDR3 DNA reads TGCGCCAGCAGCCAAGAACAAGACTATGGCTACACCTTC. It is translated as CASSQEQDYGYTF.

The chain recombines TRBV28 with TRBJ1-4; 11 nucleotides align to TRBD1. After removal of 6 bases from V and 7 bases from J, the junction contained 7 bases not matched to a gene. The CDR3 is 15 amino acids. Germline CDR1 MDHEN, CDR2 SYDVKM. The CDR3 DNA reads as TGTGCCAGCAGCCAGACCGGGACAGGGGGTGAAAAACTGTTTTTT. Protein sequence: CASSQTGTGGEKLFF.

Written as DNA, the CDR3 is TGTGCCAGCAGCACAGGGTATGAAGAAAAACTGTTTTTT. This sequence encodes CASSTGYEEKLFF. V and J are TRBV7-9 and TRBJ1-4; TRBD1 is a possible D gene (6 bases). The CDR3 totals 13 residues. With 5 bases removed from V and 8 bases from J, the gap between germline ends came to 12 bases. In germline, CDR1 is SEHNR, CDR2 FQNEAQ (reference sequence).

This clone is a singleton in its sample. The J gene is TRBJ2-2, the V gene TRBV9, with D maybe TRBD2 (5 bases). Germline assignment: CDR1 SGDLS and CDR2 YYNGEE. The CDR3 runs to 16 residues. V was trimmed by 2 bases and J by 4 bases, leaving 15 bases between them. The CDR3 region is CASSVRTGSVTGELFF. DNA of the CDR3: TGTGCCAGCAGCGTGCGGACGGGGTCGGTCACCGGGGAGCTGTTTTTT.

DNA for the CDR3: TGTGCCAGCACCAGGGCGGGGGCCCGCAATCAGCCCCAGCATTTT. It yields the protein CASTRAGARNQPQHF. This rearrangement joins TRBV28 to TRBJ1-5, with a possible D match to TRBD1 (6 bases). V lost 7 bases to trimming and J lost 2 bases, with 15 bases between them. Germline V gives CDR1 MDHEN, CDR2 SYDVKM. This CDR3 is 15 amino acids long. The full variable domain, its missing parts supplied by reference TRBV28 and TRBJ1-5, is DVKVTQSSRYLVKRTGEKVFLECVQDMDHENMFWYRQDPGLGLRLIYFSYDVKMKEKGDIPEGYSVSREKKERFSLILESASTNQTSMYLCASTRAGARNQPQHFGDGTRLSIL.

The V and J genes are TRBV24-1 and TRBJ2-1; 8 bases match TRBD2. This CDR3 is 17 amino acids long. V gave up 4 bases and J gave up 8 bases; unmatched junction bases: 15. The V gene's germline CDR1 is KGHDR and CDR2 SFDVKD. The CDR3 here is CATSEGVRAGGWDEQFF. CDR3 DNA: TGTGCCACCAGTGAGGGGGTCCGGGCGGGAGGCTGGGATGAGCAGTTCTTC.

In this sample, this clone turned up once. V gene TRBV19 combines with J gene TRBJ1-1, with TRBD1 matching 8 bases. V lost 3 bases, J lost 6 bases, and 6 bases stayed unmatched. Germline V gene sequence: CDR1 LNHDA, CDR2 SQIVND (reference sequence). This CDR3 contains 14 residues. As DNA, the CDR3 is TGTGCCAGTAGTATCAGGGGGCGCACCGCTGAAGCTTTCTTT. The encoded protein is CASSIRGRTAEAFF.

This sequence joins TRBV3-1 (or the pseudogene TRBV3-2) and TRBJ2-5; possibly TRBD1 for D (6 bases). CDR3 length equals 16 residues. Trimming pared 0 bases from V and 5 bases from J, leaving 16 bases between. Looked up from germline, CDR1 is LGHDT and CDR2 is YNNKEL (reference sequence). CDR3 sequence: CASSQDKGQMRETQYF. CDR3 in DNA: TGTGCCAGCAGCCAAGATAAAGGACAGATGAGGGAGACCCAGTACTTC.

This clone was seen a handful of times. This chain connects TRBV19 to TRBJ1-1, with D possibly matching TRBD1 (6 bases). Germline assignment: CDR1 LNHDA and CDR2 SQIVND (reference sequence). V lost 6 bases and J lost 1, with 15 bases in between. This CDR3 has 15 residues. CDR3 sequence reads: CASSVGAGANTEAFF. The CDR3 nucleotides are TGTGCCAGTAGCGTAGGAGCAGGGGCGAACACTGAAGCTTTCTTT.

J is TRBJ1-1 and V is TRBV9; 10 positions agree with TRBD1. Trimming took 2 bases from V and 1 from J; bases not matched to a gene: 14. This CDR3 is 19 amino acids long. The germline V gene has CDR1 SGDLS and CDR2 YYNGEE. The CDR3 region has the DNA TGTGCCAGCAGCGTCGGACCCGACAGGGGGCGCGGGACGAACACTGAAGCTTTCTTT. Translation: CASSVGPDRGRGTNTEAFF.

This clone turned up a few times. V is TRBV20-1 and J is TRBJ1-1; weak D call: TRBD1 (6 bases). The CDR3 length is 11 residues. The germline V gene has CDR1 DFQATT and CDR2 SNEGSKA (reference sequence). The V gene lost 7 bases and the J gene lost 1 base, with 7 bases spanning the gap. Written as DNA, the CDR3 is TGCAGTGTCAGGGGGAACACTGAAGCTTTCTTT. Translated, it gives CSVRGNTEAFF.

J is TRBJ2-4 and V is TRBV6-5; tentatively, D is TRBD1 (5 bases). Trimming left V 7 bases short and J 9 bases short, with 16 bases between. CDR1 is MNHEY, CDR2 SVGAGI, per germline. The CDR3 totals 13 residues. CDR3 DNA: TGTGCCAGCACCGCCCCAGGGTCGGTCATTCAGTACTTC. Translated: CASTAPGSVIQYF.

The chain has TRBV24-1 and TRBJ1-5, with D possibly being TRBD1 (6 bases). Per germline, CDR1 KGHDR and CDR2 SFDVKD. V was cut by 5 bases and J by 5 bases, with 12 bases left in between. The CDR3 sequence is 14 residues long. The CDR3 nucleotides are TGTGCCACCAGTGGGGGGCAGGGGTATCAGCCCCAGCATTTT. Translation gives CATSGGQGYQPQHF.

This clone counts as medium-sized. The chain links TRBV27 to TRBJ1-2, with TRBD1 matching 9 bases. With 3 bases clipped from V and 10 bases from J, the junction kept 6 bases outside the gene matches. The CDR3 consists of 13 residues. Germline CDR1 is MNHEY and CDR2 is SMNVEV (reference sequence). CDR3 protein: CASSFSRTGVYTF. In DNA, the CDR3 is TGTGCCAGCAGTTTTTCCCGGACAGGGGTCTACACCTTC.

The chain uses TRBV18 and TRBJ1-1; 9 positions agree with TRBD1. This CDR3 is built from 14 residues. Germline V gives CDR1 KGHSH, CDR2 LQKENI. Trimming took 4 bases from V and 2 from J; bases not matched to a gene: 2. DNA for the CDR3: TGTGCCAGCTCACGGGGACAGGGTAACACTGAAGCTTTCTTT. As protein: CASSRGQGNTEAFF.

This chain links TRBV6-5 with TRBJ2-7, with TRBD1 identical over 7 bases. CDR3 length: 14 amino acids. Trimming at V came to 8 bases and at J to 2 bases, leaving 9 bases not matched to a gene. Germline lookup yields CDR1 MNHEY and CDR2 SVGAGI. The CDR3 nucleotides read TGTGCCAGCGTGAGACAGGGTCAAACCTACGAGCAGTACTTC. This sequence encodes CASVRQGQTYEQYF.

The chain combines TRBV24-1 with TRBJ2-1, with 8 positions matching TRBD2. Per the germline V gene, CDR1 is KGHDR and CDR2 is SFDVKD. This CDR3 contains 13 residues. With 3 bases clipped from V and 9 bases from J, the junction kept 3 bases outside the gene matches. DNA for the CDR3: TGTGCCACCAGTGATCCGACTAGCGTTGAGCAGTTCTTC. Translation: CATSDPTSVEQFF.

The chain combines TRBV27 with TRBJ2-5, with 10 bases that match TRBD1. The CDR3 length is 20 residues. Germline V gene lookup returns CDR1 MNHEY and CDR2 SMNVEV (reference sequence). J gave up 1 base and V 2 bases, and 16 bases lay outside the gene matches. CDR3: CASSLGRQGAIGRVQETQYF. The CDR3 DNA follows: TGTGCCAGCAGTTTAGGAAGACAGGGGGCTATTGGCCGAGTCCAAGAGACCCAGTACTTC.

The CDR3 here is CASSIEGFAGGLHEQYF. CDR3 nucleotides: TGTGCCAGTAGTATAGAGGGCTTTGCGGGAGGGCTCCACGAGCAGTACTTC. The chain combines TRBV19 with TRBJ2-7; 9 nucleotides match TRBD2. CDR1 and CDR2 from the germline V gene are LNHDA and SQIVND (reference sequence). The CDR3 is 17 amino acids. With V trimmed by 0 bases and J by 5 bases, 11 bases remained unmatched.

This rearrangement joins TRBV25-1 to TRBJ2-5, with 9 bases lining up with TRBD1. Germline V gene data show CDR1 as MGHDK and CDR2 as SYGVNS. The CDR3 sequence is 17 residues long. V lost 3 bases and J lost 5; bases outside the gene matches: 13. The CDR3 DNA reads as TGTGCCAGCAGTGATCTTCCGGGACAGGGTTCCATGGAGACCCAGTACTTC. Encoded protein: CASSDLPGQGSMETQYF.

V usage is TRBV19 and J usage is TRBJ2-2; the match to TRBD1 covers 11 bases. This CDR3 is 16 amino acids long. Germline CDR1 reads LNHDA; CDR2 reads SQIVND (reference sequence). Trimming removed 5 bases from V and 1 base from J; junction bases left unmatched: 3. The CDR3: CASSVGTGGNTGELFF. CDR3 bases: TGTGCCAGTAGTGTCGGGACAGGGGGGAACACCGGGGAGCTGTTTTTT.

The chain links TRBV28 to TRBJ2-3; TRBD2 might be the D (6 bases). Germline V CDR1 and CDR2: MDHEN, SYDVKM. CDR3 length: 15 residues. V was trimmed by 3 bases and J by 2 bases, leaving 12 bases between them. The CDR3 sequence is CASSFPAGHTDTQYF. DNA for the CDR3: TGTGCCAGCAGTTTTCCAGCGGGCCACACAGATACGCAGTATTTT.